This T cell receptor beta chain came from a study of cytomegalovirus exposure and HLA in healthy donors. The PCR had 60 Vbeta and 13 Jbeta primers. Here immunoSEQ multiplex PCR was the method, and the copy in TCRdb shows in-frame clones only, minus some. Among 150,000 to 170,000 clones listed, 70% to 80% were seen once. Trimming took 4 bases from V and 6 from J; bases not matched to a gene: 4. Per the germline V gene, CDR1 is SEHNR and CDR2 is FQNEAQ (reference sequence). This CDR3 region has 15 residues. The receptor comes from a man aged 30 to 39 in good health and CMV-seropositive. The sample comprised PBMCs. The chain is built from TRBV7-9 and TRBJ2-1, with 12 bases that match TRBD2. The CDR3 nucleotides read TGTGCCAGCAGCTCGACTAGCGGGAGAGTCAATGAGCAGTTCTTC. Translated, it gives CASSSTSGRVNEQFF.